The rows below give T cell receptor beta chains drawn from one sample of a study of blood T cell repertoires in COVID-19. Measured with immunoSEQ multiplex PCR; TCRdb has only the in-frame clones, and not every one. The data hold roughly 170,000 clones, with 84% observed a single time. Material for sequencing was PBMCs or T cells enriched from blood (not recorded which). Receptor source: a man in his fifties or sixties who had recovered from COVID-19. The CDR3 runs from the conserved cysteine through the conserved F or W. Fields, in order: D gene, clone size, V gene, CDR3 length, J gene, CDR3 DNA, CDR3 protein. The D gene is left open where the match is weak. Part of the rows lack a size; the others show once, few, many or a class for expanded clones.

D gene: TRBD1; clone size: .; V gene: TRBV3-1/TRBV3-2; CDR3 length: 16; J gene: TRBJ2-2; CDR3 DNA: TGTGCCAGCAGCCAGGGACAGGGGGAGGACACCGGGGAGCTGTTTTTT; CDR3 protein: CASSQGQGEDTGELFF
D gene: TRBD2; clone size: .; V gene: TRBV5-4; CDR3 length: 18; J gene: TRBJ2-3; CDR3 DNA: TGTGCCAGCAGCAAGGGACTAGCGGGGGGGCAAGGCACAGATACGCAGTATTTT; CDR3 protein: CASSKGLAGGQGTDTQYF
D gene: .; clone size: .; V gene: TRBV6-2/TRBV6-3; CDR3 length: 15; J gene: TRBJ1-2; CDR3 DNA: TGTGCCAGCAGCCGGATACAGGGTTGGGACTATGGCTACACCTTC; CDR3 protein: CASSRIQGWDYGYTF
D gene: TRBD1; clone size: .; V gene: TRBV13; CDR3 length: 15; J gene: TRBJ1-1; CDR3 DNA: TGTGCCAGCAGCTGGACAGGGCGGCTGGACACTGAAGCTTTCTTT; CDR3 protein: CASSWTGRLDTEAFF
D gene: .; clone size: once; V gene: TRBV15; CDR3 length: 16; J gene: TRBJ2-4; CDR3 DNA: TGTGCCACCAGCAGAGAAACGGGGTTAGCCAAAAACATTCAGTACTTC; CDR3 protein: CATSRETGLAKNIQYF
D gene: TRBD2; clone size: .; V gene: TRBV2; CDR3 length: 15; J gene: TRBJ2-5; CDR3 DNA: TGTGCCAGCGGGACTAGCGGGGGGGCGTGGGAGACCCAGTACTTC; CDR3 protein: CASGTSGGAWETQYF
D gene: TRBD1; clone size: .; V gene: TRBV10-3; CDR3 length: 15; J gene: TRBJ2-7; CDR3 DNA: TGTGCCATCAGTGAGGGGGGACAGGGGTTCTACGAGCAGTACTTC; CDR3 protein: CAISEGGQGFYEQYF
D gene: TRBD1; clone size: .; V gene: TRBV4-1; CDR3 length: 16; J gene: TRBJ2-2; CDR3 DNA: TGCGCCAGCAGCCAAGTCCCCAGGGGGCAACCCGGGGAGCTGTTTTTT; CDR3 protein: CASSQVPRGQPGELFF
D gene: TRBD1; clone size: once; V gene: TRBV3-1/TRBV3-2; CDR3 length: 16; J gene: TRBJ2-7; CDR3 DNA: TGTGCCAGCAGCCAAGTGGGGACAGGGCGAGGGTACGAGCAGTACTTC; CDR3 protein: CASSQVGTGRGYEQYF
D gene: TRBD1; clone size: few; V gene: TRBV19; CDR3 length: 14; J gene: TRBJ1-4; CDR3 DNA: TGTGCCAGTAGTATGGGGACAGGTCCTGAAAAACTGTTTTTT; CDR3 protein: CASSMGTGPEKLFF
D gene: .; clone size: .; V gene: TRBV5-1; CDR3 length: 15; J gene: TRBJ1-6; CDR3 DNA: TGCGCCAGCAGCTTGGTTGGAGGGGAAGGCTCACCCCTCCACTTT; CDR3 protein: CASSLVGGEGSPLHF
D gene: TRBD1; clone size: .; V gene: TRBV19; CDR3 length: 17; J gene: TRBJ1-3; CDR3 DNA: TGTGCCAGTAGTATGGGACAGGCCGGGAGCTCTGGAAACACCATATATTTT; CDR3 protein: CASSMGQAGSSGNTIYF
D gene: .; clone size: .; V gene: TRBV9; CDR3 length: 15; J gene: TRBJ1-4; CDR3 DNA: TGTGCCAGCAGCGTAGGCACAGGCCCTAATGAAAAACTGTTTTTT; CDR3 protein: CASSVGTGPNEKLFF
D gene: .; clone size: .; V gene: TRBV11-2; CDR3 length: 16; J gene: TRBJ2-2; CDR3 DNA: TGTGCCAGCAGCCCCGGGATGGGGGGAAACACCGGGGAGCTGTTTTTT; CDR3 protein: CASSPGMGGNTGELFF
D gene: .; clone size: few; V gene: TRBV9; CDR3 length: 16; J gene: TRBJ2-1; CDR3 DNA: TGTGCCAGCAGCGCCCGGGAGGGACAGGGTAGAAATGAGCAGTTCTTC; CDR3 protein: CASSAREGQGRNEQFF
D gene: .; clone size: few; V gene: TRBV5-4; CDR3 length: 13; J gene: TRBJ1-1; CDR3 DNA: TGTGCCAGCAGCTTGTATGGGGGGGATGAAGCTTTCTTT; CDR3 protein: CASSLYGGDEAFF
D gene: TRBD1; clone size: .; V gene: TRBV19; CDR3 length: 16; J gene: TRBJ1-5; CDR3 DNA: TGTGCCAGTAGTATCGGGACAGCCAAGAGCAATCAGCCCCAGCATTTT; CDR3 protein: CASSIGTAKSNQPQHF
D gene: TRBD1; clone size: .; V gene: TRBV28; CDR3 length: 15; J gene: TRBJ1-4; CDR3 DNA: TGTGCCAGCAGGTCAACAGGGGTCCGTAGTGAAAAACTGTTTTTT; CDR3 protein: CASRSTGVRSEKLFF
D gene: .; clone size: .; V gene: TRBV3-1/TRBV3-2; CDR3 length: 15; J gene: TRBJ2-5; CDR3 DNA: TGTGCCAGCAGCCCACCTTCTAGCGCTTCAGAGACCCAGTACTTC; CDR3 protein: CASSPPSSASETQYF
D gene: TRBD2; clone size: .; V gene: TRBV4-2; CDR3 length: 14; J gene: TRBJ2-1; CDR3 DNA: TGTGCCAGCAGCCAAGAAGGCGGGAGGGGTGAGCAGTTCTTC; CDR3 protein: CASSQEGGRGEQFF
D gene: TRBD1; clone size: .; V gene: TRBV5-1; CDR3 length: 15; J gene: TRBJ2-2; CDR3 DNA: TGCGCCAGCAGCGTTGACAGGGGATCCACCGGGGAGCTGTTTTTT; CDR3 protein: CASSVDRGSTGELFF
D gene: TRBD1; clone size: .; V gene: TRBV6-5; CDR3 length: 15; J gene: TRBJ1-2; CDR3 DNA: TGTGCCAGCGTACCCGACAGGGTACGATACTATGGCTACACCTTC; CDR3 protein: CASVPDRVRYYGYTF
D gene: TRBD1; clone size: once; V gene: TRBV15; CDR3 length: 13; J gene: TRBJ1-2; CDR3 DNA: TGTGCCACCAGCACGAGACAGGGGTATGGCTACACCTTC; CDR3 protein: CATSTRQGYGYTF
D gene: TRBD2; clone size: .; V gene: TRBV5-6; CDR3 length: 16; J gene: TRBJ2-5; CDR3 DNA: TGTGCCAGCAGCAGCCGGGTTGGTAGCGGGGGTGCGGCCCAGTACTTC; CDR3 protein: CASSSRVGSGGAAQYF
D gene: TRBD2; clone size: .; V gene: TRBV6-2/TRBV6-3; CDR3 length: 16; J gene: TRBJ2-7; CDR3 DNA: TGTGCCAGCAGTTACGCTAGCGGGGGGATCTGGCACGAGCAGTACTTC; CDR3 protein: CASSYASGGIWHEQYF
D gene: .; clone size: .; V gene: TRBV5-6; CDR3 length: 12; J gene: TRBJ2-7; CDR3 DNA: TGTGCCACTAGACCCCGGGCCTACGAGCAGTACTTC; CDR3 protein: CATRPRAYEQYF
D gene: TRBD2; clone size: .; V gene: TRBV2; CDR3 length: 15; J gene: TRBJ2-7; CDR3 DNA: TGTGCCAGCAGGCGGGAGGCCGGGCGCACCTACGAGCAGTACTTC; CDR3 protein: CASRREAGRTYEQYF
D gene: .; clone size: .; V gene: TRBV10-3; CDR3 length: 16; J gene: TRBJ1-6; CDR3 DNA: TGTGCCATCAGTCCACAGGGTACTATCCAAAATTCACCCCTCCACTTT; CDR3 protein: CAISPQGTIQNSPLHF
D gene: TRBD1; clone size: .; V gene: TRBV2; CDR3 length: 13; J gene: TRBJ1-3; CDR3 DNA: TGTGCCAGCTTGACAGGGATTGGAAACACCATATATTTT; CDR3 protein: CASLTGIGNTIYF
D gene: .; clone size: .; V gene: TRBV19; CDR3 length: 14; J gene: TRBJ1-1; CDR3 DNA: TGTGCCAGTAGTCAAAATCAGGGTACCACTGAAGCTTTCTTT; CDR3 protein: CASSQNQGTTEAFF
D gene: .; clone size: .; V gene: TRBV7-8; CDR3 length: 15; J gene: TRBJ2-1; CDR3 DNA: TGTGCCAGCTGTTTACAGGGGGGGTCCTACAATGAGCAGTTCTTC; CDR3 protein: CASCLQGGSYNEQFF
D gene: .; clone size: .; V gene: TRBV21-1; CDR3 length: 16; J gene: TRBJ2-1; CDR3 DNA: TGTGCCAGCAGCAATTCAAGTGGGAGCTCCTACAATGAGCAGTTCTTC; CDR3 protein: CASSNSSGSSYNEQFF
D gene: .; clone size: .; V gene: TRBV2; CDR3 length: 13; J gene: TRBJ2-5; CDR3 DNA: TGTGCCAGCAGTTCTAGCGTCGAAGAGACCCAGTACTTC; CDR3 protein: CASSSSVEETQYF
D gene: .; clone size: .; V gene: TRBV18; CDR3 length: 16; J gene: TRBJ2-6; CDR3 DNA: TGTGCCAGCTCACCGACAGCGACCTCTGGGGCCAACGTCCTGACTTTC; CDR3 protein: CASSPTATSGANVLTF
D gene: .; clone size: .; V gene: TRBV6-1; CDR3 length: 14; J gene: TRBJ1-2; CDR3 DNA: TGTGCCAGCAGTGAAGGCAGGGGAGTTCTTGGCTACACCTTC; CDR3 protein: CASSEGRGVLGYTF
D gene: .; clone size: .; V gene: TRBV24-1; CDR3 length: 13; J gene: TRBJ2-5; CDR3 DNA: TGTGCCACCGACCACAGGGAGGGAGAGACCCAGTACTTC; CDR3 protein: CATDHREGETQYF
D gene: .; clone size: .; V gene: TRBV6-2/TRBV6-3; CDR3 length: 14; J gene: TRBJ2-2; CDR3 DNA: TGTGCCAGCAGTTATATCAGGTCCACCGGGGAGCTGTTTTTT; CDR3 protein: CASSYIRSTGELFF
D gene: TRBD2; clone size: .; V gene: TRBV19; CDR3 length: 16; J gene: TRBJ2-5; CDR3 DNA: TGTGCCAGTAGTCTGGGACTAGCGGGGGGCATGGAGACCCAGTACTTC; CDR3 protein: CASSLGLAGGMETQYF
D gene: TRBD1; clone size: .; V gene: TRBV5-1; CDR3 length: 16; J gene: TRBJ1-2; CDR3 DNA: TGCGCCAGCAGCTATAACTCCGGGACAGGGTCGGATGGCTACACCTTC; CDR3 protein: CASSYNSGTGSDGYTF
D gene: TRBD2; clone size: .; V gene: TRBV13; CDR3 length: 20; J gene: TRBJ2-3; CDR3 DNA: TGTGCCAGCAGCTCAGGACTAGCGGGGACCCCAATCCCCGGGACAGATACGCAGTATTTT; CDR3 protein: CASSSGLAGTPIPGTDTQYF
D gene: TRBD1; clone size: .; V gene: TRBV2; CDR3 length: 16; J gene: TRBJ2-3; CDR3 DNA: TGTGCCAGCAGTGGGAGGACAGGGGGGAGCACAGATACGCAGTATTTT; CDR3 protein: CASSGRTGGSTDTQYF
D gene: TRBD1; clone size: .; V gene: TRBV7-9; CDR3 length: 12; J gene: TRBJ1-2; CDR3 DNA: TGTGCCTGGGACAGGAACCGGGATGGCTACACCTTC; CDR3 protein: CAWDRNRDGYTF
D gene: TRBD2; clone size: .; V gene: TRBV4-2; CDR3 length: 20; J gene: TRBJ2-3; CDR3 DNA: TGTGCCAGCAGCCAACCGGGGCCCAGCGGGGTTATCGTTAGCACAGATACGCAGTATTTT; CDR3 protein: CASSQPGPSGVIVSTDTQYF
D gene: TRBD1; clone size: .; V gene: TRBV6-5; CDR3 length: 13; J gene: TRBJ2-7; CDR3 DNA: TGTGCCAGCATAAAAAACAGGGGCTACGAGCAGTACTTC; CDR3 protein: CASIKNRGYEQYF
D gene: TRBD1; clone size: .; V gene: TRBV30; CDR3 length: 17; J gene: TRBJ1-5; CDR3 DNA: TGTGCCTGGAGGGCGACGGACAGGGGGTATAGCAATCAGCCCCAGCATTTT; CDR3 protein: CAWRATDRGYSNQPQHF
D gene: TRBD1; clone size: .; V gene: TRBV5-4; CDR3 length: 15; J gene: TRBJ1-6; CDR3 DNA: TGTGCCAGCAGTCGTGACAGGGTGCTGAGTTCACCCCTCCACTTT; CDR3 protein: CASSRDRVLSSPLHF
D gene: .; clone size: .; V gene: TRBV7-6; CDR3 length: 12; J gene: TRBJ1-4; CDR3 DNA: TGTGCCAGCAGCTTAACGGGAATGAAACTGTTTTTT; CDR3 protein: CASSLTGMKLFF
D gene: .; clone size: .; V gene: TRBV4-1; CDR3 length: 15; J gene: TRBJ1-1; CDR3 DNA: TGCGCCAGCAGCCAAGGGGCAGGGGCAGGTACTGAAGCTTTCTTT; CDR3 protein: CASSQGAGAGTEAFF
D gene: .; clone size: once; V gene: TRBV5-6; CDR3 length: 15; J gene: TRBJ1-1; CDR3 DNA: TGTGCCAGCAGCTTTTATAGAGAACTGAACACTGAAGCTTTCTTT; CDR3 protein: CASSFYRELNTEAFF
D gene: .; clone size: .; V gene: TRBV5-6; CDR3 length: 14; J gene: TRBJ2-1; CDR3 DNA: TGTGCCAGCAGCTTGGACAGATCCTACAATGAGCAGTTCTTC; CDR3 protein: CASSLDRSYNEQFF
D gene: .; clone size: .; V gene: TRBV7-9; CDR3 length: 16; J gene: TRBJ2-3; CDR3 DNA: TGTGCCAGCAGCTATGCCGGCGACAGGAACACAGATACGCAGTATTTT; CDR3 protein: CASSYAGDRNTDTQYF
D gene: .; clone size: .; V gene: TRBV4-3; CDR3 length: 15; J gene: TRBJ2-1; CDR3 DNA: TGCGCCAGCAGCCCCAGGGGGGCCGTCTACAATGAGCAGTTCTTC; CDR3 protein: CASSPRGAVYNEQFF
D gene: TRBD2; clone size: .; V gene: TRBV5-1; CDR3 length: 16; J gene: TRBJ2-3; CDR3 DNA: TGCGCCAGCAGCTTGGTCCCAGCGGGGGGCACAGATACGCAGTATTTT; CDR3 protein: CASSLVPAGGTDTQYF